The 3 T cell receptor beta chains below all came from one sample that was sequenced in a study of CD8+CD57+ T cells in acquired aplastic anemia. Genomic DNA, the template, was used for profiling of the TCR beta VDJ and CDR3. TCRdb processed the reads anew with MiXCR; each CDR3 protein has one entry. The sample carries 200,000 or so distinct CDR3 sequences, around 66% recorded once. Source material: sorted CD4+, CD8+, or CD8+CD57+ T cells (not recorded which) from PBMCs. Receptor source: a human donor with severe aplastic anemia or a healthy control (not recorded which).

The J gene is TRBJ1-6, the V gene TRBV19; the D is unclear. Germline CDR1 reads LNHDA; CDR2 reads SQIVND (reference sequence). The germline V and J ends were trimmed by 7 bases and 5 bases, with 12 bases remaining between them. This CDR3 has 14 residues. CDR3 bases: TGTGCCAGTACGCGGGGAAACAATAATTCACCCCTCCACTTT. Amino acids: CASTRGNNNSPLHF.

CDR3 in DNA: TGTGCCAGCAGCGTAGGGGACACTGGAAACACTGAAGCTTTCTTT. This gives the protein CASSVGDTGNTEAFF. The V call is TRBV9, the J call TRBJ1-1, with D possibly matching TRBD1 (6 bases). The CDR3 extends over 15 amino acids. From germline, CDR1 is SGDLS and CDR2 YYNGEE. V shed 0 bases and J shed 2 bases, with 11 bases lying between them.

In nucleotides, the CDR3 is TGTGCCAGCAGCCATTTGGGACAGTCGTACTGCACCTTC. This encodes CASSHLGQSYCTF. The V and J genes are TRBV7-9 and TRBJ1-2; 7 positions match TRBD1. V was clipped by 5 bases and J by 13 bases; unmatched bases: 13. The CDR3 length is 13 residues. The germline V gene encodes CDR1 SEHNR and CDR2 FQNEAQ (reference sequence).